This T cell receptor (beta chain) comes out of a study of read filtering for tumor transcriptome and immune sequencing. The wider study: Transcriptome libraries were built from DNase-treated RNA.

The library was built from about 400 ng RNA with molecular barcoded adaptors for alpha/delta and beta/gamma chains. MiXCR was run by TCRdb on the reads, yielding one entry per CDR3 protein. This table has 49,000 or so distinct CDR3 sequences, about an eighth appearing once. CDR1 is MNHNY and CDR2 is SVGAGI in the germline V gene (reference sequence). This CDR3 is 18 amino acids long. With 5 bases clipped from V and 5 bases from J, the junction kept 16 bases outside the gene matches. This clonotype is classed as medium-sized. The clonotype comes from a donor aged 40 or over with multiple myeloma. The sequenced material came from a population of CD138-negative cells sorted from bone marrow. The chain couples TRBV6-6 to TRBJ2-1, with TRBD2 matching over 9 bases. CDR3 coding DNA: TGTGCCAGCAGTGAAGCCCGTCGAGGACTAGCGACACACAATGAGCAGTTCTTC. The encoded protein is CASSEARRGLATHNEQFF.